This TCR beta chain was identified in a study of CD8 T cell repertoires and HIV-1 epitope variants (dated by TCRdb to the early 2020s). Background on the whole study: T cells were stimulated in separate culture wells with each of twenty-five peptides representing autologous and known Gag and Nef epitope variants. A CMV, EBV and flu peptide pool, the Ebola AY9 epitope as negative control, and a no-peptide well were included as control conditions. T cells were enriched using the EasySep Human T Cell Enrichment Kit and were co-cultured with equal numbers of autologous T cell-negative cells serving as antigen-presenting cells. A total of some 83 T cell cultures were run, with each culture condition done in triplicate except for one peptide, which was done in duplicate. Cultures were maintained for ten to eleven days in IMDM with gentamicin, and half-media changes adding IL-2, IL-7 and IL-15 were performed on days 3 and 7. An aliquot of 1M T cells was saved as an uncultured baseline condition, separate from the approximately 87 T cell cultures. Three Gag epitope families and Nef HW9 and YT9 were included among the tested epitopes.

General conclusions and limits of the study: The study identified about 9 antigen-specific TCR beta clonotypes, roughly 6 of which appeared to be cross-reactive for autologous or known escape epitope variants. About five clonotypes recognized the Nef KF9 family and one clonotype recognized the HW9 family, while no responses to the TAALDMSHF plasma variant were seen. The assay identified only TCR beta chains and indicated proliferation to antigen, not T cell function or cytokine profile.

The EasySep Human CD8+ T Cell Enrichment Kit was used on day 10 to isolate CD8+ T cells from every culture. TCR beta CDR3 regions were sequenced at survey depth on the immunoSEQ platform. The QIAamp DNA micro kit was used to extract genomic DNA from every cultured and uncultured CD8+ T cell population. From the authors' description of their analysis: Samples with fewer than 5,000 productive reads were excluded, which removed about 6% of the 75 HIV peptide-stimulated cultures. Sequences were trimmed to CDR3 by a MANAFEST web app, and nonproductive sequences, CDR3s under 5 amino acids, and sequences not starting with C or ending with F/W were removed. For a clonotype to count as antigen-specific, the clonotype had to expand relative to the no-peptide control in at least 2 of 3 replicates at FDR 0.01, and only within one epitope family. In addition, a specific clonotype needed a frequency at least fivefold higher than in wells stimulated with peptides from other epitope families. Imported from immuneACCESS, the table was reduced by TCRdb to in-frame sequences with V and J called. These copies leave out some clones; in studies compared against another copy, an unresolved V gene accounts for under half, and the cause of the remainder is not known. V and J calls and clone size are given by that table; D and trimming were obtained from the DNA. Present in this sample are some 87,000 clones, roughly 81% of which were seen just once. Jointly, the top ten make up roughly 24% of the sample.

To note about this clone: Its antigen remains undetermined. Per-nucleotide qualities are absent, and no much larger clonotype sits a single base away.

Counted from cysteine to phenylalanine, this CDR3 has 16 amino acids. Of the read, only the CDR3 DNA is kept; its 48 bases are in frame from base 1. The germline V gene gives CDR1 as SGDLS and CDR2 as YYNGEE. V ends up 4 bases short and J 0 bases short, with an unmatched junction base count of 8. The source is a male donor with HIV. The V and J genes are TRBV9 and TRBJ2-7, with TRBD1 identical over 9 junction bases. The sample consisted of uncultured baseline CD8+ T cells from peripheral blood mononuclear cells (PBMCs). CDR3 sequence: CASSPSGQGFSYEQYF. DNA sequence: TGTGCCAGCAGCCCAAGTGGACAGGGGTTCTCCTACGAGCAGTACTTC.